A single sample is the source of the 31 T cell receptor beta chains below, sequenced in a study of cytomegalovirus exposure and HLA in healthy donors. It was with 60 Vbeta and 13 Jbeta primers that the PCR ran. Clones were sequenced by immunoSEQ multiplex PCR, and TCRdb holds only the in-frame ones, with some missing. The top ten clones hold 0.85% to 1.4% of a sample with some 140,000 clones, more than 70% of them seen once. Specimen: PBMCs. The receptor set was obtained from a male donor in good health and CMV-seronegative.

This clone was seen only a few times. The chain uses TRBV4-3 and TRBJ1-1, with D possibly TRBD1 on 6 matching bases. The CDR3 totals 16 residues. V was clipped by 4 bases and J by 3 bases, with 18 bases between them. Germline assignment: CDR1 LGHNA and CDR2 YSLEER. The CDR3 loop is CASSPWEGDLYTEAFF. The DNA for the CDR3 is TGCGCCAGCAGCCCTTGGGAGGGGGACCTATACACTGAAGCTTTCTTT.

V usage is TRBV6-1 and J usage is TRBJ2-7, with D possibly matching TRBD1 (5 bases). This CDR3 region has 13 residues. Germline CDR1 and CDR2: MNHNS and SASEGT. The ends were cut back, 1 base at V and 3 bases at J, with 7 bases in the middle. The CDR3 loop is CASSEEGYYEQYF. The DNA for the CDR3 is TGTGCCAGCAGTGAAGAGGGGTACTACGAGCAGTACTTC.

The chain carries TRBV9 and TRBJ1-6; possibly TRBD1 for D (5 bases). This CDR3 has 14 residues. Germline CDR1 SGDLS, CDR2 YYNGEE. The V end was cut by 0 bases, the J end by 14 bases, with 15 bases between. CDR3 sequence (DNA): TGTGCCAGCAGCGTAGCAGCTAGCGGGGCGGCCCTCCACTTT. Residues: CASSVAASGAALHF.

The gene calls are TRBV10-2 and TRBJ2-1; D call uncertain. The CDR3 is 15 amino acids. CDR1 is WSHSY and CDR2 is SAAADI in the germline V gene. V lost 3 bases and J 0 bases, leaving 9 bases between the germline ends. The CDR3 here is CASSEEVLSYNEQFF. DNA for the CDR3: TGCGCCAGCAGTGAAGAGGTCCTCTCCTACAATGAGCAGTTCTTC.

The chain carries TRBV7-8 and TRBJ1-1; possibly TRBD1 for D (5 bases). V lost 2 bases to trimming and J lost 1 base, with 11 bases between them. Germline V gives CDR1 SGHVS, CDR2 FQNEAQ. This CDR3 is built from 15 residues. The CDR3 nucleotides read TGTGCCAGCAGCTTATATCAGGGAAGGAACACTGAAGCTTTCTTT. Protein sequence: CASSLYQGRNTEAFF. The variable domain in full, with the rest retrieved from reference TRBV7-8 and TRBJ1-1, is GAGVSQSPRYKVAKRGQDVALRCDPISGHVSLFWYQQALGQGPEFLTYFQNEAQLDKSGLPSDRFFAERPEGSVSTLKIQRTQQEDSAVYLCASSLYQGRNTEAFFGQGTRLTVV.

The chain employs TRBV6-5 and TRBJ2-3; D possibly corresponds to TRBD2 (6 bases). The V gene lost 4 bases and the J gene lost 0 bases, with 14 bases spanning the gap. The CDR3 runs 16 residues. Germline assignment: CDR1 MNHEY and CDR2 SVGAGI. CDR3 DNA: TGTGCCAGCAGTTCCCGGAGGGCGTCTAGCACAGATACGCAGTATTTT. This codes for CASSSRRASSTDTQYF.

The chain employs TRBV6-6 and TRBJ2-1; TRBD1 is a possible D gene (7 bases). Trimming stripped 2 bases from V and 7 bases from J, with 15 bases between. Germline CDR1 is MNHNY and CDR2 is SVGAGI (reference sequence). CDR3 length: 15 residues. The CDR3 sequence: CASSYGSEGANEQFF. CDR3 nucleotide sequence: TGTGCCAGCAGTTACGGCTCGGAGGGGGCTAATGAGCAGTTCTTC.

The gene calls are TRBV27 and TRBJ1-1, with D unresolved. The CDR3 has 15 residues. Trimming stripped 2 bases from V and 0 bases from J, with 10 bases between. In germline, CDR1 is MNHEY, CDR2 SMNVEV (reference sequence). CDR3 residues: CASSLRAGVNTEAFF. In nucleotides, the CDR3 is TGTGCCAGCAGTTTACGGGCGGGCGTGAACACTGAAGCTTTCTTT.

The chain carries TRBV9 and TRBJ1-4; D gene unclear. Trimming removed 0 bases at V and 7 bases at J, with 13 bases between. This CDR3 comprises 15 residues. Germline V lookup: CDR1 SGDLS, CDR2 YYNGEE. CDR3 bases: TGTGCCAGCAGCGTAGACCAGGTTGGAAGTGAAAAACTGTTTTTT. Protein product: CASSVDQVGSEKLFF.

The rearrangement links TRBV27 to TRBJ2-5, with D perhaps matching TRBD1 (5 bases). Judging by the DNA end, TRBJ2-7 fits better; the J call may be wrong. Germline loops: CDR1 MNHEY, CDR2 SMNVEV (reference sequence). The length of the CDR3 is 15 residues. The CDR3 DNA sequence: TGTGCCAGCAGTTTATCGAACGCAGGGAACTACGAGCAGTACTTC. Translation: CASSLSNAGNYEQYF.

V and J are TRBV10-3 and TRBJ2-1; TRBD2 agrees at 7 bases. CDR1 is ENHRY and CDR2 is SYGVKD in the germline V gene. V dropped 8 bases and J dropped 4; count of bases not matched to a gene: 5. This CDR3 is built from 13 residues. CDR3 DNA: TGTGCCATCCGGGGGGACTCTTACAATGAGCAGTTCTTC. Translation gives CAIRGDSYNEQFF.

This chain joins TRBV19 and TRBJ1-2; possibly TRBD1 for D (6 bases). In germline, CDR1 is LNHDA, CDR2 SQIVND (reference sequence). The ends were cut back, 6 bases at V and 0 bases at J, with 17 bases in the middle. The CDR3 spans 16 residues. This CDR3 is CASSKKGQFPNYGYTF. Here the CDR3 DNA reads TGTGCCAGTAGCAAAAAAGGACAGTTTCCTAACTATGGCTACACCTTC.

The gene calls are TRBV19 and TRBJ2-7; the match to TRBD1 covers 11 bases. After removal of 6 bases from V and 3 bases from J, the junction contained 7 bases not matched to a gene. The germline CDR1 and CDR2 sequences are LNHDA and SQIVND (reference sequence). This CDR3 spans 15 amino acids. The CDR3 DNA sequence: TGTGCCAGTAGCCGGGCCGGGACAGGGGGCTACGAGCAGTACTTC. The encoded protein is CASSRAGTGGYEQYF.

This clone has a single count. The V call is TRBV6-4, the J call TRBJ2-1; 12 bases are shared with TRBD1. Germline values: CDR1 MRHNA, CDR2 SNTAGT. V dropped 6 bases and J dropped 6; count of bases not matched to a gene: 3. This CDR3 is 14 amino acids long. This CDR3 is CASSGTGGGNEQFF. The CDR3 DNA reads TGTGCCAGCAGCGGGACAGGGGGCGGCAATGAGCAGTTCTTC.

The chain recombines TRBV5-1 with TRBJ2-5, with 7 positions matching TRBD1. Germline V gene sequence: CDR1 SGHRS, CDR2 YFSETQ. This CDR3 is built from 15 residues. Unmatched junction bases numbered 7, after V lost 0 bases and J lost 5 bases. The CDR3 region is CASSLVGTEEETQYF. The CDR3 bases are TGCGCCAGCAGCTTGGTCGGGACAGAGGAGGAGACCCAGTACTTC.

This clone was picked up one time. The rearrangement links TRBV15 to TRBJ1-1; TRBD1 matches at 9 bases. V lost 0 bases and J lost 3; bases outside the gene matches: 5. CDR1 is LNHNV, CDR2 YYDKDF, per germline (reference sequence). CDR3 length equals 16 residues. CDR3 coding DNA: TGTGCCACCAGCAGAGATCGTGGGGACAGGGACACTGAAGCTTTCTTT. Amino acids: CATSRDRGDRDTEAFF.

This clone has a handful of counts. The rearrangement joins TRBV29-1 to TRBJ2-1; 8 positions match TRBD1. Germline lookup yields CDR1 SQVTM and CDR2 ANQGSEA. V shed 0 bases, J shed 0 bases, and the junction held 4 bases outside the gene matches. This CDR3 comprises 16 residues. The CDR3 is CSVEDPDRVSYNEQFF. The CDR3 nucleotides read TGCAGCGTTGAAGATCCGGACAGGGTCTCCTACAATGAGCAGTTCTTC.

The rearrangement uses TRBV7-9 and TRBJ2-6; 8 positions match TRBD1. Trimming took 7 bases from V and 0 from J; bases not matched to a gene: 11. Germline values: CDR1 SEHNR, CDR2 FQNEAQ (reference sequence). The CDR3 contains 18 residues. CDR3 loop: CASTFRGTGISGANVLTF. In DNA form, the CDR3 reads TGTGCCAGCACCTTTCGCGGGACAGGCATCTCTGGGGCCAACGTCCTGACTTTC.

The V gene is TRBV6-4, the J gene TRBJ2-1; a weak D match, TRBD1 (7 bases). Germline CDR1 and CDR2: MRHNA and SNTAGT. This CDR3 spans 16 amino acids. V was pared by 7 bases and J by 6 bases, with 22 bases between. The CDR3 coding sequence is TGTGCCAGCAACCCCACTGGCGGGACAGTCCGCAATGAGCAGTTCTTC. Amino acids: CASNPTGGTVRNEQFF.

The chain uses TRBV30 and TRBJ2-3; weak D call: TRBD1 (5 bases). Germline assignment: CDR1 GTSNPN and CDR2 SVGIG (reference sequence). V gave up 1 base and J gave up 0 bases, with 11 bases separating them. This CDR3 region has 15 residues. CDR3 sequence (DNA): TGTGCCTGGAGTGAATGGGGCACTAGCACAGATACGCAGTATTTT. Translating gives CAWSEWGTSTDTQYF. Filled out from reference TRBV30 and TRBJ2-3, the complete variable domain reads SQTIHQWPATLVQPVGSPLSLECTVEGTSNPNLYWYRQAAGRGLQLLFYSVGIGQISSEVPQNLSASRPQDRQFILSSKKLLLSDSGFYLCAWSEWGTSTDTQYFGPGTRLTVL.

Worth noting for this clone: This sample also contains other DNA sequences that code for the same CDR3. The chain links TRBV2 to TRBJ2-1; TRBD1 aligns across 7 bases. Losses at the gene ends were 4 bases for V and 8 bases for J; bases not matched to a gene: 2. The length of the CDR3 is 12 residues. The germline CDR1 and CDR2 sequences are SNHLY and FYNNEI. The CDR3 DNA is TGTGCCAGCAGTGTTCAGGGGGATGAGCAGTTCTTC. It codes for CASSVQGDEQFF. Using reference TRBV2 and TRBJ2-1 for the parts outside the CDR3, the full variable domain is EPEVTQTPSHQVTQMGQEVILRCVPISNHLYFYWYRQILGQKVEFLVSFYNNEISEKSEIFDDQFSVERPDGSNFTLKIRSTKLEDSAMYFCASSVQGDEQFFGPGTRLTVL.

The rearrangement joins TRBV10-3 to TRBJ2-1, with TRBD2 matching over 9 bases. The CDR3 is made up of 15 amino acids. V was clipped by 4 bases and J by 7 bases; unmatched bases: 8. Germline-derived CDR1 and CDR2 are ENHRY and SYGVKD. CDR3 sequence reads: CAISARLAGINEQFF. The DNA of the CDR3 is TGTGCCATCAGTGCGCGTCTAGCGGGGATAAATGAGCAGTTCTTC.

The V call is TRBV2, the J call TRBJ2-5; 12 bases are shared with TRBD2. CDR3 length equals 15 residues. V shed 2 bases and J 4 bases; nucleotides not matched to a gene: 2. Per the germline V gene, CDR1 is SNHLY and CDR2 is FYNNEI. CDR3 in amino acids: CASSEPLAGGETQYF. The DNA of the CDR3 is TGTGCCAGCAGTGAACCACTAGCGGGGGGAGAGACCCAGTACTTC.

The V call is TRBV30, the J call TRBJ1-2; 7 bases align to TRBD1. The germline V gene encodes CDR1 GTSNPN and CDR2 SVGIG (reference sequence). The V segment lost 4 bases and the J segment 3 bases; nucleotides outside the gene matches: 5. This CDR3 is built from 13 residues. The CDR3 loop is CAWKGAADYGYTF. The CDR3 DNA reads TGTGCCTGGAAGGGGGCGGCGGACTATGGCTACACCTTC.

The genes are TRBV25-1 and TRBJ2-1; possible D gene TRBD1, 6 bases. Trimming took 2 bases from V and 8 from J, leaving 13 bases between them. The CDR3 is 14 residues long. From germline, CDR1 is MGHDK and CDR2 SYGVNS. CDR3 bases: TGTGCCAGCAGTGAAGGTGACAGGTGGGATGAGCAGTTCTTC. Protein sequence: CASSEGDRWDEQFF.

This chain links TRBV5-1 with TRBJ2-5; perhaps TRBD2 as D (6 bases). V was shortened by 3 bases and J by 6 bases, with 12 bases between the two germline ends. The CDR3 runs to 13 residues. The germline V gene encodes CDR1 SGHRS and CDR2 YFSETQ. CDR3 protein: CASSSRLDKTQYF. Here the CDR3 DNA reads TGCGCCAGCAGCTCCCGACTAGACAAGACCCAGTACTTC.

The CDR3 nucleotides are TGTGCCAGCAGTTACTCCCAGGGTACCTCTGGAAACACCATATATTTT. It is translated as CASSYSQGTSGNTIYF. The J gene is TRBJ1-3, the V gene TRBV6-5, with D perhaps matching TRBD1 (5 bases). Germline lookup yields CDR1 MNHEY and CDR2 SVGAGI. The CDR3 has 16 amino acids. V was trimmed by 0 bases and J by 0 bases, leaving 9 bases between them.

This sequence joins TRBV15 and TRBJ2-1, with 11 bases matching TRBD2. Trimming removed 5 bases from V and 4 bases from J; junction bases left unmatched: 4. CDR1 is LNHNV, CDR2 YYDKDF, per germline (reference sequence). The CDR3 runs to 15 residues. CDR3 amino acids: CATSGTSGGYNEQFF. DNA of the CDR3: TGTGCCACCAGCGGCACTAGCGGGGGTTACAATGAGCAGTTCTTC.

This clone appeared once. CDR3 nucleotide sequence: TGTGCCAGCAGCCCAGAAGCGGGGGAGACCCAGTACTTC. This translates into CASSPEAGETQYF. The V gene is TRBV5-6, the J gene TRBJ2-5; 7 positions agree with TRBD2. The V gene's germline CDR1 is SGHDT and CDR2 YYEEEE. V dropped 4 bases and J dropped 5; count of bases not matched to a gene: 5. The CDR3 extends over 13 amino acids.

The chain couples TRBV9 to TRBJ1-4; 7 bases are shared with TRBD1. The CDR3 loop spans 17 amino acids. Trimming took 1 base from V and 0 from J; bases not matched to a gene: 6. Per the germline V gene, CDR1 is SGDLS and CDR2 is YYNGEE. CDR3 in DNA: TGTGCCAGCAGCGTAAGGGCGGGACAGACAACTAATGAAAAACTGTTTTTT. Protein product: CASSVRAGQTTNEKLFF.

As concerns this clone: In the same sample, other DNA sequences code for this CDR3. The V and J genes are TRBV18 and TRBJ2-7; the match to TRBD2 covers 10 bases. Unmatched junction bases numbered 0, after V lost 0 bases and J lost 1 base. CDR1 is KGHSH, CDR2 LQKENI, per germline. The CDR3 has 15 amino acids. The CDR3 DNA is TGTGCCAGCTCACCACCTAGCGGGGGGTCCTACGAGCAGTACTTC. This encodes CASSPPSGGSYEQYF.